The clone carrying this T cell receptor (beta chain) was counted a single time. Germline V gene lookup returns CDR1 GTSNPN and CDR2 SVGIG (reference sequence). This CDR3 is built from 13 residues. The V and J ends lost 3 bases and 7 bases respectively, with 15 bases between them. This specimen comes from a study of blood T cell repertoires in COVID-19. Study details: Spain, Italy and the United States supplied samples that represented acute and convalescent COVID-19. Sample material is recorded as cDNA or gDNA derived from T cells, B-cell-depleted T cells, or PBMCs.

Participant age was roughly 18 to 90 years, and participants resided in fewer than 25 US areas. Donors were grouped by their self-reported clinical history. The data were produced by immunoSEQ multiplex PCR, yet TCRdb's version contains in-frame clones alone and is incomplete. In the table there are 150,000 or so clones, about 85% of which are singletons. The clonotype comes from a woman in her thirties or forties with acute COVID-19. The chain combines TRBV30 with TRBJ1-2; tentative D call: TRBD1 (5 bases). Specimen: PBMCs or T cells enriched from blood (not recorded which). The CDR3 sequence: CAWSLRGGAGYTF. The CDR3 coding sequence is TGTGCCTGGAGCCTTAGGGGTGGGGCTGGCTACACCTTC. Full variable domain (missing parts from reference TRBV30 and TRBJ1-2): SQTIHQWPATLVQPVGSPLSLECTVEGTSNPNLYWYRQAAGRGLQLLFYSVGIGQISSEVPQNLSASRPQDRQFILSSKKLLLSDSGFYLCAWSLRGGAGYTFGSGTRLTVV.